The 6 T cell receptor beta chains given below trace back to one sample, sequenced in a study of T-cell reconstitution after alpha-beta-depleted transplantation in children (dated by TCRdb to 2015 to 2016). Library prep was done by PCR. The instrument was an Illumina HiSeq 2500. Molecular barcoding was employed in the preparation of TCR libraries, with unique molecular identifiers being used to normalize TCRbeta repertoire quantification. TCRdb reprocessing: public reads trimmed at Q25 with fastp, clones called with MiXCR, in-frame beta chains kept. Each CDR3 protein appears once, grouped with its most common genes and DNA. For this sample there are 70,000 or so distinct CDR3 sequences; approximately 11% appear just once. The ten largest make up about 13% of the sample. The meaning of the sample's treatment or condition label: allogeneic hematopoietic cell transplantation with graft depleted of TCRalphabeta T cells and CD19 B cells.

The sequenced sample was PBMCs, obtained before TCRalphabeta/CD19-depleted stem cell transplant. Every receptor here comes from a boy aged 5-17 years with acute myeloid leukemia, due to receive a stem cell transplant.

There are many counts of this clonotype. V is TRBV18 and J is TRBJ2-2, with D possibly matching TRBD2 (6 bases). The CDR3 length is 14 residues. Germline CDR1 and CDR2: KGHSH and LQKENI. V lost 8 bases to trimming and J lost 4 bases, with 14 bases between them. The chain's CDR3 is CASAGSGGTGELFF. The CDR3 DNA follows: TGTGCCAGCGCGGGAAGTGGAGGCACCGGGGAGCTGTTTTTT.

This clonotype was recorded many times. The CDR3 DNA sequence: TGTGCCAGCAGCCCTAGCAGGGTCCCGCTAGCCAAAAACATTCAGTACTTC. Residues: CASSPSRVPLAKNIQYF. The chain links TRBV3-1 to TRBJ2-4; D could derive from TRBD1 or TRBD2 (5 bases each). V shed 4 bases and J shed 0 bases, with 16 bases lying between them. In germline, CDR1 is LGHDT, CDR2 YNNKEL (reference sequence). The CDR3 spans 17 residues. Full variable domain (outside the CDR3, taken from reference TRBV3-1 and TRBJ2-4): DTAVSQTPKYLVTQMGNDKSIKCEQNLGHDTMYWYKQDSKKFLKIMFSYNNKELIINETVPNRFSPKSPDKAHLNLHINSLELGDSAVYFCASSPSRVPLAKNIQYFGAGTRLSVL.

This clonotype was seen ten or more times. The gene calls are TRBV7-9 and TRBJ2-2; TRBD1 might be the D (6 bases). The V gene lost 4 bases and the J gene lost 1 base, with 16 bases spanning the gap. The CDR3 has 17 residues. Germline CDR1 is SEHNR and CDR2 is FQNEAQ (reference sequence). CDR3 amino acids: CASSSITGLRNTGELFF. The CDR3 nucleotides read TGTGCCAGCAGCTCGATAACAGGGTTAAGGAACACCGGGGAGCTGTTTTTT.

This clonotype appeared a few times. The rearrangement links TRBV19 to TRBJ1-2; D gene unclear. Germline lookup yields CDR1 LNHDA and CDR2 SQIVND (reference sequence). V dropped 0 bases and J dropped 5 bases, with 13 bases sitting between them. The CDR3 length is 15 residues. DNA for the CDR3: TGTGCCAGTAGTATAGATACCGACGGGAATTATGGCTACACCTTC. Its translation is CASSIDTDGNYGYTF.

The chain carries TRBV24-1 and TRBJ2-6, with a weak D call TRBD2 (6 bases). Trimming cost V 8 bases and J 0 bases, with 22 bases left between them. CDR1 KGHDR and CDR2 SFDVKD come from the germline V gene. This CDR3 is 19 amino acids long. The CDR3: CATKRGSRVYGSGANVLTF. In DNA, the CDR3 is TGTGCCACCAAACGGGGGAGCAGGGTATATGGCTCTGGGGCCAACGTCCTGACTTTC.

V and J are TRBV18 and TRBJ1-1, with D maybe TRBD1 (6 bases). The CDR3 extends over 14 amino acids. V gave up 5 bases and J gave up 0 bases, with 10 bases separating them. CDR1 and CDR2 from the germline V gene are KGHSH and LQKENI. CDR3 sequence: CASSYGTLNTEAFF. For the CDR3, the DNA is TGTGCCAGCTCATACGGGACATTGAACACTGAAGCTTTCTTT.